Included here is one TCR beta chain sequence, with context. Its target is unknown. Investigators reverse transcribed all isolated RNA, so they sequenced expressed TCRB transcripts. Clones were read by immunoSEQ multiplex PCR, and TCRdb kept only the in-frame ones, dropping some. This table holds some 900,000 clones, 15% to 20% found once. The record originates from a study of beta chain features in type 1 diabetes. On the study more broadly: On cell yields, gender and age, patients and healthy donors were similar. Whole-study findings and limits: Naive, central memory and Treg TCRB repertoires seemed to resemble each other more closely in patients than they did in healthy donors. All four CD4+ subsets of Type 1 diabetes patients contained TCRB CDR3s that were moderately but significantly shorter.

This CDR3 has 12 amino acids. V was cut by 5 bases and J by 4 bases, with 6 bases left in between. Germline V gives CDR1 MNHNS, CDR2 SASEGT. All of the sorted populations showed purity greater than 98%. This rearrangement joins TRBV6-1 to TRBJ2-1; D is unresolved. Sample: naive CD4+ T cells from blood. The source of this sequence is a woman under 30 in good health. CDR3 DNA: TGTGCCAGCAGTTCCCGTTACAATGAGCAGTTCTTC. It translates to CASSSRYNEQFF.